This TCR beta chain was captured in a study of blood T cells in healthy people across ages. This clonotype appeared a few times. From germline, CDR1 is SGHRS and CDR2 YFSETQ. The CDR3 is 18 amino acids. Alongside a J-beta primer mix, a sample-barcoded 5' primer served in a second PCR lasting about 6 to 12 cycles. TCRdb reprocessed the 5' RACE reads with MiXCR, giving one entry per CDR3 protein. The repertoire holds approximately 800,000 distinct CDR3 sequences, with more than 25% as singletons. The same specimen was also included in a second study, on T cells of mothers and their children.

The V and J genes are TRBV5-1 and TRBJ2-5, with TRBD1 as a possible D gene (5 bases). The J call is uncertain, as TRBJ2-7 better fits the DNA end. The sequenced sample consisted of blood. The TCR sequence derives from a boy younger than 18 in good health. The CDR3 region has the DNA TGCGCCAGCAGCTTCATTCGTCCTTTGCTCAGGGTTTCAAACGAGCAGTACTTC. Amino acids: CASSFIRPLLRVSNEQYF.